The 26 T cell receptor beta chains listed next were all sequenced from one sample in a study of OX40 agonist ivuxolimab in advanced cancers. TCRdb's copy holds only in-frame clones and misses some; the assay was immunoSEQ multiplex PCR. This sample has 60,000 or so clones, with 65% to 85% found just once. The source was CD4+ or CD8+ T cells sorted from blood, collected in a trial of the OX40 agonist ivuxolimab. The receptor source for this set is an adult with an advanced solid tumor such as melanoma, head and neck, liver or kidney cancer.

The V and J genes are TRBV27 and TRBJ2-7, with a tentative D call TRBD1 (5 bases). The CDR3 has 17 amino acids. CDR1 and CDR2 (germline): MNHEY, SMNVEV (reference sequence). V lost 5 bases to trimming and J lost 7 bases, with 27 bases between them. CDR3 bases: TGTGCCAGCAGTCCCCGGGCGACAGCAATAGAAAAAAGGGAGCAGTACTTC. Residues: CASSPRATAIEKREQYF.

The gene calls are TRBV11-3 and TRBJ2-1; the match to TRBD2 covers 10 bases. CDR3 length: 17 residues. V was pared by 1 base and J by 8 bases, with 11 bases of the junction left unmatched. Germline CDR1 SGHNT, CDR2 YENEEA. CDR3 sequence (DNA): TGTGCCAGCAGCTTAGGACCCGGGACTAGCGAAACTCATGAGCAGTTCTTC. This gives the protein CASSLGPGTSETHEQFF.

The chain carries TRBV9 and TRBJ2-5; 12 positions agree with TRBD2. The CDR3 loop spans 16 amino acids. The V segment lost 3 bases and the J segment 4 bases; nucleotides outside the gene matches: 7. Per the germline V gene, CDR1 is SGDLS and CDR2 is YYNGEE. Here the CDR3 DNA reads TGTGCCAGCAGCGACCTAGCGGGGGGGCATGGAGAGACCCAGTACTTC. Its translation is CASSDLAGGHGETQYF.

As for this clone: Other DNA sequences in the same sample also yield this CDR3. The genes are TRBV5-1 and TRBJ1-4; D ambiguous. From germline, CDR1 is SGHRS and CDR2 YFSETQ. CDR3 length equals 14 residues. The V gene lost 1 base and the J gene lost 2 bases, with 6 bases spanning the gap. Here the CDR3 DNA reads TGCGCCAGCAGCTTGTCGGGCACTAATGAAAAACTGTTTTTT. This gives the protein CASSLSGTNEKLFF.

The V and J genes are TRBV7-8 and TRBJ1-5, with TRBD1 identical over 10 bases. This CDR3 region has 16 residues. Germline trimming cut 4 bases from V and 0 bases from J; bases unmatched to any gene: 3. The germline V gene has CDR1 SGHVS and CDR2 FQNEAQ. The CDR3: CASSSDRGDSNQPQHF. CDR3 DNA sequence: TGTGCCAGCAGCTCGGACAGGGGGGATAGCAATCAGCCCCAGCATTTT.

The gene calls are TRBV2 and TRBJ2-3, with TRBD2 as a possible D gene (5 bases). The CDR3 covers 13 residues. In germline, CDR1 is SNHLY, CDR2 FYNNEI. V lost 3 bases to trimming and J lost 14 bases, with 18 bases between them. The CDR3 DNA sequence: TGTGCCAGCAGTGAGTCCTACCGTCGGGGTCTGTATTTT. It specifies CASSESYRRGLYF.

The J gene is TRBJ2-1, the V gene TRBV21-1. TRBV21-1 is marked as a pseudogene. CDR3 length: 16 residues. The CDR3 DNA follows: TGTGCCAGCAGTTTAACACGACGGGCGTCCTACAATGAGCAGTTCTTC. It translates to CASSLTRRASYNEQFF.

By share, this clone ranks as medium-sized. The CDR3 DNA reads TGTGCCAGCAGCGAATCACAGGGTAGTAAAGCTTTCTTT. It specifies CASSESQGSKAFF. The rearrangement links TRBV9 to TRBJ1-1; weak D call: TRBD1 (6 bases). Germline CDR1 is SGDLS and CDR2 is YYNGEE. CDR3 length: 13 amino acids. Trimming stripped 3 bases from V and 9 bases from J, with 15 bases between.

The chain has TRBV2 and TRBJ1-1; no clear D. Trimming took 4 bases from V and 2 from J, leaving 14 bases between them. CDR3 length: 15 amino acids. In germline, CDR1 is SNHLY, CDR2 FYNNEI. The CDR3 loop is CASSGAGGGNTEAFF. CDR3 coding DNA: TGTGCCAGCAGTGGGGCAGGCGGCGGAAACACTGAAGCTTTCTTT.

The DNA for the CDR3 is TGTGCCACCAGCAGAGGAGGGGGTAGCACAGATACGCAGTATTTT. Its protein product is CATSRGGGSTDTQYF. The J gene is TRBJ2-3, the V gene TRBV15; D might be TRBD1 (6 bases). CDR1 is LNHNV, CDR2 YYDKDF, per germline (reference sequence). Between the trimmed V and J ends, which lost 1 base and 0 bases, there was a span of 8 bases. The CDR3 consists of 15 residues.

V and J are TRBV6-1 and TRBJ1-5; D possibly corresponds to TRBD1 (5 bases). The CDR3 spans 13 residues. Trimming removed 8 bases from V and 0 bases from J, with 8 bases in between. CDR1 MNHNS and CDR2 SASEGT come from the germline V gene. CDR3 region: CASQDSSNQPQHF. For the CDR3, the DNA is TGTGCCAGCCAAGACAGTAGCAATCAGCCCCAGCATTTT.

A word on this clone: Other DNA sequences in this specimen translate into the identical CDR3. In nucleotides, the CDR3 is TGTGCCAGCAGCTTAGAAAGCTCCTACAATGAGCAGTTCTTC. Its protein product is CASSLESSYNEQFF. The V gene is TRBV7-2, the J gene TRBJ2-1; D remains unclear. Germline values: CDR1 SGHTA, CDR2 FQGNSA. This CDR3 spans 14 amino acids. V lost 1 base, J lost 0 bases, and 4 bases lay in between.

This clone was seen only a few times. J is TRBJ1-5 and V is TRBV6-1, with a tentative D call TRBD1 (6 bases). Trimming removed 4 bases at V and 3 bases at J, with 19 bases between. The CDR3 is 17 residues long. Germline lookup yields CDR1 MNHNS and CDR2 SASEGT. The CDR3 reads CASSGRQALSDNQPQHF. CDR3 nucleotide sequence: TGTGCCAGCAGTGGCCGACAGGCTCTGTCGGACAATCAGCCCCAGCATTTT.

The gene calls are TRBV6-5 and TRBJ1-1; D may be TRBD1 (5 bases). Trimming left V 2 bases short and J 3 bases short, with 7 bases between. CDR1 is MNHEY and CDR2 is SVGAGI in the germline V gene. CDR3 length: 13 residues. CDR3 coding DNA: TGTGCCAGCAGTTACGGGGGGTACACTGAAGCTTTCTTT. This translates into CASSYGGYTEAFF.

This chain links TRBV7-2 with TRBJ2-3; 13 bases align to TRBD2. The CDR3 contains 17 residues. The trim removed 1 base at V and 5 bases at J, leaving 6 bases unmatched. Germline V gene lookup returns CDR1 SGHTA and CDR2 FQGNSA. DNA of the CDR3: TGTGCCAGCAGCTTAGGGACTAGCGGGAGTTGGGTAGATACGCAGTATTTT. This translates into CASSLGTSGSWVDTQYF.

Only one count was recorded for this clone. The CDR3 sequence is CASKLSPATNEKLFF. CDR3 coding DNA: TGCGCCAGCAAACTATCCCCCGCAACTAATGAAAAACTGTTTTTT. The chain has TRBV10-2 and TRBJ1-4; D unclear. Trimming left V 7 bases short and J 0 bases short, with 12 bases between. Germline values: CDR1 WSHSY, CDR2 SAAADI. The CDR3 covers 15 residues.

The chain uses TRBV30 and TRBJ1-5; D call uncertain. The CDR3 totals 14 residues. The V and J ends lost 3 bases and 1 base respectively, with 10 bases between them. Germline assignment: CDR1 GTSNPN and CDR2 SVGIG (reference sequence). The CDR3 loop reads CAWRVKGSNQPQHF. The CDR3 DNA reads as TGTGCCTGGAGAGTCAAAGGGAGCAATCAGCCCCAGCATTTT.

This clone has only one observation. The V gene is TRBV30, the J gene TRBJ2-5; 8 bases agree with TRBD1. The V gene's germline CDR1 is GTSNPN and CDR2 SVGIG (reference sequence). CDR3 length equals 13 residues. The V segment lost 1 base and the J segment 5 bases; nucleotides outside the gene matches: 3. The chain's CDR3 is CAWSATGGETQYF. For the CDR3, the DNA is TGTGCCTGGAGTGCAACAGGGGGGGAGACCCAGTACTTC.

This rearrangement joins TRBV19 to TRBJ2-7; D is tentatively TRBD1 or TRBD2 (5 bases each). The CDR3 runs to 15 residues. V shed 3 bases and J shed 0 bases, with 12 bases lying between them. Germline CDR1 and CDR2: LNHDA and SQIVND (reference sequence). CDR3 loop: CASSIGTTSSYEQYF. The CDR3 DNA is TGTGCCAGTAGTATTGGGACGACAAGCTCCTACGAGCAGTACTTC.

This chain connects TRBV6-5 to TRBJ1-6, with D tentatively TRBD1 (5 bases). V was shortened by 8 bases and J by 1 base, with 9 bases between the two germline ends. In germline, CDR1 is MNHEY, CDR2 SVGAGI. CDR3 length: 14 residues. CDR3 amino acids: CASHQGSYNSPLHF. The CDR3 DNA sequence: TGTGCCAGCCACCAGGGATCCTATAATTCACCCCTCCACTTT.

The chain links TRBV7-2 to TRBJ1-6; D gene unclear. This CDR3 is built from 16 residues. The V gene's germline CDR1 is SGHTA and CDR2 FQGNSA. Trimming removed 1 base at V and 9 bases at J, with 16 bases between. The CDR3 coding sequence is TGTGCCAGCAGCTTAGGAGGGCAGGACGGGAGTTCACCCCTCCACTTT. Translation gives CASSLGGQDGSSPLHF.

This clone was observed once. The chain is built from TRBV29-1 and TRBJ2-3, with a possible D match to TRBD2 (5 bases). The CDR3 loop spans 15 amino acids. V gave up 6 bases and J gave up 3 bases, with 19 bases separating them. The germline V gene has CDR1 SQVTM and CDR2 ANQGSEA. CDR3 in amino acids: CSVVTSGRGTDTQYF. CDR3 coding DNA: TGCAGCGTCGTTACCTCGGGAAGAGGAACAGATACGCAGTATTTT.

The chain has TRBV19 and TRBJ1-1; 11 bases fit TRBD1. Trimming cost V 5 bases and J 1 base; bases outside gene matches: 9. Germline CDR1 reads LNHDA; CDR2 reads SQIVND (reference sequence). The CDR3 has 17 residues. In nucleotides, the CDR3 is TGTGCCAGTAGTTTAACCTCCGGGACAGGGGGGAACACTGAAGCTTTCTTT. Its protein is CASSLTSGTGGNTEAFF.

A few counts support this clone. This CDR3 reads CASSWGSGEQYF. Written as DNA, the CDR3 is TGTGCCAGCAGCTGGGGCTCCGGGGAGCAGTACTTC. The gene calls are TRBV5-6 and TRBJ2-7; tentative D call: TRBD1 (5 bases). CDR3 length: 12 residues. The V end was cut by 3 bases, the J end by 7 bases, with 11 bases between. Germline V gene data show CDR1 as SGHDT and CDR2 as YYEEEE.

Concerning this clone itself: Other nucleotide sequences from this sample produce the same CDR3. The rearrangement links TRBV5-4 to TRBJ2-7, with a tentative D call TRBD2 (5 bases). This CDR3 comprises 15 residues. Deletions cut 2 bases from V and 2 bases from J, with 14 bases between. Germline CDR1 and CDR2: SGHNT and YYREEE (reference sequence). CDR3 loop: CASSLDGIRAYEQYF. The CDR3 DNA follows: TGTGCCAGCAGCTTAGACGGGATTAGGGCCTACGAGCAGTACTTC.

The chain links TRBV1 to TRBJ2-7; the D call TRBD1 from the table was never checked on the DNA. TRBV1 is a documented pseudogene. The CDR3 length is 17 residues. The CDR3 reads CTSSQEGWTGGGYEQYF. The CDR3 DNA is TGCACCAGCAGCCAAGAAGGATGGACAGGGGGTGGGTACGAGCAGTACTTC.